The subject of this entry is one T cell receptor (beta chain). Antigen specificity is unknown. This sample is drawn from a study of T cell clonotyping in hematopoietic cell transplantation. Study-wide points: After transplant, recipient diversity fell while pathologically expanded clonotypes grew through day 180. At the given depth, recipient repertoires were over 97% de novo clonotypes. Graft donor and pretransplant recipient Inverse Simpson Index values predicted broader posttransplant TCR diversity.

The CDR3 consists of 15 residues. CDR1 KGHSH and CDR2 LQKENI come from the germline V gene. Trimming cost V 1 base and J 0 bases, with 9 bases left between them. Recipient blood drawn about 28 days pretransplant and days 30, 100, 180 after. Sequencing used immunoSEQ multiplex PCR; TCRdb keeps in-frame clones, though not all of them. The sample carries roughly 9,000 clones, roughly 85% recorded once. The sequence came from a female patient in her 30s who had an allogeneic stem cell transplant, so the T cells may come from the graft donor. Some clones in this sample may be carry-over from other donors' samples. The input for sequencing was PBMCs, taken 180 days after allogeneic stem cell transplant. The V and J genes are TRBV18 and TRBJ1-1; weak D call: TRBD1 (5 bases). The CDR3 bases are TGTGCCAGCTCACCACAAAGACAGATGAACACTGAAGCTTTCTTT. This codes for CASSPQRQMNTEAFF.